This T cell receptor beta chain was found in a study of blood T cell repertoires in COVID-19. Study information: Acute and convalescent COVID-19 samples came from the United States, Italy and Spain. The analysed material was cDNA or gDNA that came from T cells, B-cell-depleted T cells, or PBMCs.

In germline, CDR1 is SGHRS, CDR2 YFSETQ. The CDR3 is 15 residues long. In the original processing: By means of reference gene primer amplification, nucleated cell counts were estimated. Data came from immunoSEQ multiplex PCR; TCRdb stores just in-frame clones and leaves some out. V, J and clone size reflect that table, while D and trimming were determined from the DNA. The sample holds 240,000 or so clones, roughly nine tenths seen once. On this clone itself: The junction departs from the called germline gene at one end, perhaps through a read error. Other DNA sequences within the sample encode an identical CDR3.

The sample was peripheral blood. The J gene is TRBJ2-2, the V gene TRBV5-1, with 11 bases that match TRBD2. This receptor was obtained from a man in his sixties who had recovered from COVID-19. CDR3 sequence (DNA): TGCGCCAGCACCCGACTAGCGGGGACCACCGGGGAACTGTTTTTT. Translating gives CASTRLAGTTGELFF.